The 7 T cell receptor beta chains below all came from one sample that was sequenced in a study of beta chain features in type 1 diabetes. Sequenced material consisted of expressed TCRB transcripts (all of the isolated RNA was reverse transcribed). Assay used: immunoSEQ multiplex PCR; TCRdb lists only in-frame clones, some missing. The data contain 300,000 to 350,000 clones, 8% of them singletons. What was sequenced was central memory CD4+ T cells from blood. Source of these receptors: a young woman in good health.

The chain is built from TRBV29-1 and TRBJ2-1; D tentatively fits TRBD1 or TRBD2 (5 bases each). Trimming pared 6 bases from V and 0 bases from J, leaving 6 bases between. The CDR3 is 12 residues long. Germline values: CDR1 SQVTM, CDR2 ANQGSEA. The DNA of the CDR3 is TGCAGCGTGGGGGACTCCTACAATGAGCAGTTCTTC. This gives the protein CSVGDSYNEQFF.

There are a few counts of this clone. The chain recombines TRBV19 with TRBJ2-3; D is perhaps TRBD2 (6 bases). Germline V CDR1 and CDR2: LNHDA, SQIVND (reference sequence). The V end lost 3 bases, the J end lost 0 bases, and 10 bases lay between the germline ends. The CDR3 is 15 amino acids. The CDR3 coding sequence is TGTGCCAGTAGTATCCAAGGAGGGAGCACAGATACGCAGTATTTT. It yields the protein CASSIQGGSTDTQYF.

This chain connects TRBV5-1 to TRBJ1-1; maybe TRBD1 (6 bases). The V end was cut by 1 base, the J end by 0 bases, with 13 bases between. The CDR3 spans 16 residues. CDR1 is SGHRS and CDR2 is YFSETQ in the germline V gene. For the CDR3, the DNA is TGCGCCAGCAGCTTGACGAAGGGGACAATGAACACTGAAGCTTTCTTT. It yields the protein CASSLTKGTMNTEAFF.

The rearrangement links TRBV28 to TRBJ2-7; D is uncertain. The CDR3 is made up of 14 amino acids. The germline V and J ends were trimmed by 3 bases and 0 bases, with 9 bases remaining between them. From germline, CDR1 is MDHEN and CDR2 SYDVKM. CDR3 in amino acids: CASSLHSSSYEQYF. Here the CDR3 DNA reads TGTGCCAGCAGTTTGCACAGCAGCTCCTACGAGCAGTACTTC.

V is TRBV18 and J is TRBJ1-1; D is unclear. Germline values: CDR1 KGHSH, CDR2 LQKENI. This CDR3 comprises 13 residues. V was shortened by 4 bases and J by 1 base, with 7 bases between the two germline ends. The CDR3 region is CASSLSGNTEAFF. Here the CDR3 DNA reads TGTGCCAGCTCACTATCCGGGAACACTGAAGCTTTCTTT.

This clone was counted between two and nine times. The chain's CDR3 is CASSQDRTSPIHEYNEQFF. In DNA, the CDR3 is TGTGCCAGCAGCCAAGATCGGACTAGTCCTATTCACGAATACAATGAGCAGTTCTTC. The V gene is TRBV4-2, the J gene TRBJ2-1; 7 nucleotides line up with TRBD2. Germline CDR1 is LGHNA and CDR2 is YNFKEQ. V lost 0 bases and J lost 4; bases outside the gene matches: 15. The CDR3 extends over 19 amino acids.

The gene calls are TRBV10-3 and TRBJ1-2; the D is unclear. Trimming stripped 7 bases from V and 2 bases from J, with 14 bases between. This CDR3 region has 14 residues. The germline gives CDR1 ENHRY, CDR2 SYGVKD. CDR3 DNA sequence: TGTGCCATCACCCCCCACGGAACCAACTATGGCTACACCTTC. Amino acids: CAITPHGTNYGYTF.